This T cell receptor (beta chain) was found in a study of T-cell reconstitution after alpha-beta-depleted transplantation in children. Findings and caveats of the study: The authors attributed T-cell counts and diversity one year after transplant mostly to newly produced T cells. Reportedly, alpha-beta T cells present about two months post-transplant originated from several hundred expanded clones of graft origin. Surviving recipient cells, namely T cells and thymic progenitors, were the source of high day-60 TCRbeta diversity in some patients.

The CDR3 loop spans 14 amino acids. CDR1 is LGHNA, CDR2 YSLEER, per germline. Comments on this clonotype: Its antigen remains unidentified. The junction departs from germline at one end; a sequencing error may be responsible.

The library targeted TCRbeta and was prepared with unique molecular identifiers. In TCRdb, the PCR reads were re-called with MiXCR into one record per CDR3 protein. The sample yields some 300,000 distinct CDR3 sequences, around a tenth seen once. The clonotype comes from a boy in the first two years of life with acute myeloid leukemia, due to receive a stem cell transplant. V usage is TRBV4-3 and J usage is TRBJ2-1; D possibly corresponds to TRBD1 (5 bases). The sequencing here drew on PBMCs, taken before TCRalphabeta/CD19-depleted stem cell transplant. CDR3 loop: CASNQDPGLREQFF. The CDR3 DNA reads as TGCGCCAGCAACCAAGACCCAGGGCTTAGGGAGCAGTTCTTC.